This T cell receptor beta chain was obtained from a study of T cells in Graves' hyperthyroidism and ophthalmopathy. TCR beta CDR3 sequences were amplified from RNA transcripts. The HTBI primer set served for first-round RT-PCR of the TCR CDR3. MiXCR, applied by TCRdb to the multiplex PCR reads, yields one record per CDR3 protein. The repertoire has about 300,000 distinct CDR3 sequences, roughly 17% of them found once; the top ten carry around 34%. The germline V gene has CDR1 GTSNPN and CDR2 SVGIG (reference sequence). The CDR3 extends over 14 amino acids. The germline V and J ends were trimmed by 7 bases and 0 bases, with 10 bases remaining between them. General study results and limits: Using 13 V-J features, a model discriminated ophthalmopathy from stable hyperthyroidism. Model output signaled ophthalmopathy a median roughly 6 months ahead of onset.

Ten or more counts support this clonotype. The antigen is not known. The chain joins TRBV30 to TRBJ1-6, with a possible D match to TRBD1 (6 bases). Sequencing input: blood. This sequence originates from a man in his thirties or forties with Graves' hyperthyroidism. The CDR3 coding sequence is TGTGCCTTGATGACAGGCTCCTATAATTCACCCCTCCACTTT. Protein sequence: CALMTGSYNSPLHF.